These T cell receptor beta chains were read from a single sample in a study of cytomegalovirus exposure and HLA in healthy donors. Some clones are missing from TCRdb's copy, which holds only in-frame ones; the method was immunoSEQ multiplex PCR. The repertoire holds roughly 120,000 clones, with 80% as singletons. The sequenced sample consisted of PBMCs. All receptors come from a man aged 50 to 59 in good health and CMV-seronegative. The CDR3 runs from the conserved cysteine through the conserved F or W.

14 | TRBV7-2 | CASSLGPRGNTIYF
13 | TRBV28 | CASSLGQGPSYTF
17 | TRBV4-3 | CASSQEHLGLAAHEQYF
16 | TRBV19 | CASSELGQSRRNEQFF
15 | TRBV4-1 | CASSPLAEGTDTQYF
19 | TRBV7-2 | CASSRWGLAAKSSYNEQFF
14 | TRBV5-5 | CASSLDTSLRPQHF
16 | TRBV4-2 | CASSQDPGQNTGELFF
14 | TRBV19 | CASSMQNLNSPLHF
13 | TRBV19 | CASNPQGNQPQHF
12 | TRBV7-9 | CASSVLLDTQYF
15 | TRBV5-4 | CASSSVLDRGYGYTF
16 | TRBV5-4 | CASSTLAGESYNEQFF
13 | TRBV27 | CASSLWGEYEQYF
14 | TRBV7-2 | CASSLTGANYGYTF
13 | TRBV28 | CASTYLLPGELFF
13 | TRBV7-2 | CASSLTESTEAFF
15 | TRBV7-2 | CASSPVILAGGEQFF
16 | TRBV5-6 | CASSPDRGGWDTEAFF
14 | TRBV30 | CAWSETGVREKLFF
14 | TRBV30 | CAWSRFGQGDGYTF
17 | TRBV27 | CASSFWDRGAIVSPLHF
16 | TRBV6-6 | CASNGQGQARGTEAFF
13 | TRBV9 | CASSLAGARELFF
10 | TRBV20-1 | CSASQGGYTF
14 | TRBV27 | CASREGYSNQPQHF
16 | TRBV2 | CASSGTSGSLGGELFF
15 | TRBV4-1 | CASSQGQGAGYGYTF
15 | TRBV9 | CASSMFGGETDTQYF
14 | TRBV15 | CATSNDRGGHGYTF
13 | TRBV6-5 | CATALARSDTQYF
14 | TRBV10-1 | CASSWRGSSYTQYF
14 | TRBV6-5 | CASSRGTVQGELFF
16 | TRBV7-9 | CSSSLGGVSGANVLTF
13 | TRBV30 | CAWSPETAYGYTF
17 | TRBV18 | CASSLDQGGVFNTEAFF
15 | TRBV28 | CASSPWMDRGPEQYF
13 | TRBV29-1 | CSAGQGRNQPQHF
15 | TRBV9 | CASSVGTGLNQPQHF
14 | TRBV29-1 | CSVGAGASNQPQHF
15 | TRBV6-6 | CASSYSARVPDTQYF
14 | TRBV19 | CASSSGRGFHEQYF
14 | TRBV6-5 | CASRSMGRNYGYTF
20 | TRBV19 | CASSSTGTGGRIGAKNIQYF
15 | TRBV7-2 | CASSPQTGDIYGYTF
15 | TRBV13 | CASRDAGEGNEKLFF
19 | TRBV4-2 | CASSQLTSGGSSGANVLTF
13 | TRBV28 | CASSLGGNGKLFF
15 | TRBV7-2 | CASSRKGQGAYEQYF